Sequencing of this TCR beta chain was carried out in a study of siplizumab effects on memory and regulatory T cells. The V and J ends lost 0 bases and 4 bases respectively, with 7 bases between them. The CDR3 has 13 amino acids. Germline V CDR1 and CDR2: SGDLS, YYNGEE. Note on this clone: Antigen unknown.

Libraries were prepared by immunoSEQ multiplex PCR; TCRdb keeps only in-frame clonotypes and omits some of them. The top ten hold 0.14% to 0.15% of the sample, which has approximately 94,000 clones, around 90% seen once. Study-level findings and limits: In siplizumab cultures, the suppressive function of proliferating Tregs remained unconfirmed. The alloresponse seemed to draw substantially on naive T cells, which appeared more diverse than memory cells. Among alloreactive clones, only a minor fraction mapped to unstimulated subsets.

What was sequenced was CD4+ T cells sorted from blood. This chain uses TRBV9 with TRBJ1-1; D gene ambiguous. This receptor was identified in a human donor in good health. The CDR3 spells CASSVVGFTEAFF. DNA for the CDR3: TGTGCCAGCAGCGTAGTAGGGTTCACTGAAGCTTTCTTT.